The rows below give T cell receptor beta chains drawn from one sample of a study of OX40 agonist ivuxolimab in advanced cancers. Profiled with immunoSEQ multiplex PCR; TCRdb holds only in-frame clones, not every one. Seen here are tens of thousands of clones, about 88% observed once, and the top ten hold 0.67%. The material sequenced was CD4+ or CD8+ T cells sorted from blood, taken in a trial of the OX40 agonist ivuxolimab. The receptor source for this set is an adult with an advanced solid tumor such as melanoma, head and neck, liver or kidney cancer. Both conserved end residues are part of each CDR3. The D gene is left open where the match is weak. Only some rows state a clone size, as once, few, many or a class for expanded clones.

>.|TRBJ2-2|.|TRBV21-1
CASGHGGTGQNTGELFF
TGTGCCAGCGGTCACGGTGGGACAGGGCAGAACACCGGGGAGCTGTTTTTT
>.|TRBJ2-1|TRBD2|TRBV6-5
CASSSWLAEQYNEQFF
TGTGCCAGCAGTTCCTGGCTAGCGGAGCAATACAATGAGCAGTTCTTC
>.|TRBJ2-7|TRBD2|TRBV28
CASQGGLGYEQYF
TGTGCCAGCCAGGGAGGGTTGGGATACGAGCAGTACTTC
>.|TRBJ1-4|.|TRBV5-1
CASSRGPTATNEKLFF
TGCGCCAGCAGCAGGGGACCGACTGCAACTAATGAAAAACTGTTTTTT
>.|TRBJ1-5|TRBD1|TRBV9
CASSPGGTNQPQHF
TGTGCCAGCAGCCCAGGGGGTACCAATCAGCCCCAGCATTTT
>.|TRBJ1-5|.|TRBV6-1
CASSSGVYNQPQHF
TGTGCCAGCTCCAGTGGGGTCTATAATCAGCCCCAGCATTTT
>.|TRBJ2-3|TRBD2|TRBV7-9
CASSRGLAGGLGGTDTQYF
TGTGCCAGCAGCCGTGGACTAGCGGGAGGTCTGGGTGGCACAGATACGCAGTATTTT
>.|TRBJ1-4|.|TRBV29-1
CSAQDSLNEKLFF
TGCAGCGCACAAGACAGCCTTAATGAAAAACTGTTTTTT
>.|TRBJ2-1|TRBD2|TRBV7-9
CASSLLGTRSYNEQFF
TGTGCCAGCAGCCTCCTAGGGACTAGAAGCTACAATGAGCAGTTCTTC
>.|TRBJ1-5|TRBD1|TRBV19
CASSIGGTDSNQPQHF
TGTGCCAGTAGTATAGGAGGGACAGATAGCAATCAGCCCCAGCATTTT
>.|TRBJ2-1|.|TRBV28
CASSPYLDRHNEQFF
TGTGCCAGCAGCCCATATTTAGACAGACACAATGAGCAGTTCTTC
>few|TRBJ1-1|TRBD1|TRBV28
CASSQTNRGLAAFF
TGTGCCAGCAGCCAGACCAACAGGGGCCTTGCGGCTTTCTTT
>.|TRBJ2-7|.|TRBV6-6
CASSYSLVYEQYF
TGTGCCAGCAGTTACTCCTTAGTCTACGAGCAGTACTTC
>.|TRBJ2-5|TRBD1|TRBV18
CASSKDQGASETQYF
TGTGCCAGCTCAAAGGATCAGGGGGCTTCAGAGACCCAGTACTTC
>.|TRBJ2-1|.|TRBV10-2
CASSGVSRDNEQFF
TGCGCCAGCAGTGGAGTATCACGTGACAATGAGCAGTTCTTC
>.|TRBJ2-5|.|TRBV6-6
CASSYRSETTQETQYF
TGTGCCAGCAGTTACAGATCGGAAACCACTCAAGAGACCCAGTACTTC
>.|TRBJ1-5|TRBD1|TRBV19
CASSSRDRKGVIGQPQHF
TGTGCCAGTAGTAGCCGGGACAGGAAGGGGGTAATTGGACAGCCCCAGCATTTT
>.|TRBJ1-2|.|TRBV10-3
CAITAEGDGYGYTF
TGTGCCATCACTGCGGAGGGAGACGGCTATGGCTACACCTTC
>.|TRBJ2-1|TRBD2|TRBV27
CASRVGGSSSYNEQFF
TGTGCCAGCAGAGTTGGCGGGAGTTCCTCCTACAATGAGCAGTTCTTC
>.|TRBJ2-2|.|TRBV27
CASSRRGTGELFF
TGTGCCAGCAGTCGCCGGGGCACCGGGGAGCTGTTTTTT
>.|TRBJ1-3|.|TRBV7-9
CASSLGGNTIYF
TGTGCCAGCAGCTTGGGAGGAAACACCATATATTTT
>.|TRBJ2-1|.|TRBV9
CASSVGPESHEQFF
TGTGCCAGCAGCGTCGGACCGGAAAGTCATGAGCAGTTCTTC
>once|TRBJ2-1|TRBD2|TRBV10-2
CASSGPTGTSALSSYNEQFF
TGCGCCAGCAGTGGTCCGACCGGGACTAGCGCTTTGAGCTCCTACAATGAGCAGTTCTTC
>.|TRBJ1-3|.|TRBV6-5
CASSRGENSGNTIYF
TGTGCCAGCAGCCGAGGGGAGAACTCTGGAAACACCATATATTTT